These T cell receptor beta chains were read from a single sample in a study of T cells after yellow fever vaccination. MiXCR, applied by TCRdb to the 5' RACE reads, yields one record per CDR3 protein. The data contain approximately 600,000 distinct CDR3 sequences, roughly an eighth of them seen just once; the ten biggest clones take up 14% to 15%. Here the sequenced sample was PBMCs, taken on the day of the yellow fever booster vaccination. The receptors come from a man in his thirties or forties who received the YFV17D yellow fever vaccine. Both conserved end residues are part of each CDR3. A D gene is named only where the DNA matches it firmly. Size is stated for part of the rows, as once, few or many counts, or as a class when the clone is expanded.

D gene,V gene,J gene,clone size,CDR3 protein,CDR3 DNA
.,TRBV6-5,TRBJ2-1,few,CASSWVAGGGEQFF,TGTGCCAGCAGTTGGGTAGCTGGAGGTGGTGAGCAGTTCTTC
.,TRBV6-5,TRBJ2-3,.,CASSYAAGPWATQYF,TGTGCCAGCAGTTATGCGGCGGGCCCCTGGGCTACGCAGTATTTT
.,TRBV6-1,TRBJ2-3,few,CASSPRGGGADTQYF,TGTGCCAGCAGTCCACGAGGGGGTGGGGCAGATACGCAGTATTTT
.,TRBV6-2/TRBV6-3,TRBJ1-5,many,CASRWTENQPQHF,TGTGCCAGCAGGTGGACAGAAAATCAGCCCCAGCATTTT
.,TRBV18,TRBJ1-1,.,CASSRGEKDTEAFF,TGTGCCAGCTCACGGGGTGAGAAGGACACTGAAGCTTTCTTT
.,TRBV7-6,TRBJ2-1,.,CASSSPGATYNEQFF,TGTGCCAGCAGCTCCCCCGGGGCGACCTACAATGAGCAGTTCTTC
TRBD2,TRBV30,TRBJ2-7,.,CAWSVGHLAGAAYEQYF,TGTGCCTGGAGTGTAGGCCATTTAGCGGGAGCGGCCTACGAGCAGTACTTC
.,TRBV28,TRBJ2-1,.,CASSLPRGYNEQFF,TGTGCCAGCAGTTTGCCGAGGGGGTACAATGAGCAGTTCTTC
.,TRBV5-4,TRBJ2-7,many,CASSSTAEQGYEQYF,TGTGCCAGCAGCTCGACCGCGGAGCAGGGGTACGAGCAGTACTTC
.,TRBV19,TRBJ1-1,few,CASSAGAGNTEAFF,TGTGCCAGTAGTGCCGGGGCCGGTAACACTGAAGCTTTCTTT
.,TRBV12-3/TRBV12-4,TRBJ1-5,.,CASTKAQGDQPQHF,TGTGCCAGCACAAAGGCCCAGGGAGATCAGCCCCAGCATTTT
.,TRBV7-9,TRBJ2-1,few,CASSSAGLVFGEF,TGTGCCAGCAGCTCGGCGGGGTTGGTCTTTGGGGAATTC
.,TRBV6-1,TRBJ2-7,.,CASSDAGLASTYEQYF,TGTGCCAGCAGTGACGCGGGGCTAGCGTCTACCTACGAGCAGTACTTC
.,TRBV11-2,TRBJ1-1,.,CASSLEGSLADPLLEAFF,TGTGCCAGCAGCTTAGAGGGTAGTTTGGCGGACCCCCTTCTTGAAGCTTTCTTT
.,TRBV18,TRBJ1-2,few,CASSPSRGEGYTF,TGTGCCAGCTCACCATCCAGGGGAGAAGGCTACACCTTC
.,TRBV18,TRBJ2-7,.,CASSPVDKESYEQYF,TGTGCCAGCTCACCGGTCGATAAAGAATCCTACGAGCAGTACTTC
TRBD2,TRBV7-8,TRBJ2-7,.,CASSLAAGDEQYF,TGTGCCAGCAGCTTAGCGGCGGGGGACGAGCAGTACTTC
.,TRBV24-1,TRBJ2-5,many,CATSDVKLAEETQYF,TGTGCCACCAGTGATGTCAAACTAGCAGAAGAGACCCAGTACTTC
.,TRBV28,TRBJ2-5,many,CASSLRTETQYF,TGTGCCAGCAGTTTGAGGACGGAGACCCAGTACTTC
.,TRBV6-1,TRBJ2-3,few,CASRLGRTVTDTQYF,TGTGCCAGCAGACTGGGGCGGACAGTCACAGATACGCAGTATTTT
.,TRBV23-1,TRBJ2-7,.,CASSRGIQRAKGYEQYF,TGCGCCAGCAGTCGAGGTATTCAGAGGGCGAAAGGTTACGAGCAGTACTTC
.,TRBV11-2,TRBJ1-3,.,CASSLENIWGSGNTIYF,TGTGCCAGCAGCTTAGAGAACATTTGGGGATCTGGAAACACCATATATTTT
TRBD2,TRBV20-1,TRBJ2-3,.,CSARGTGGTDTQYF,TGCAGTGCTAGAGGAACGGGGGGGACAGATACGCAGTATTTT
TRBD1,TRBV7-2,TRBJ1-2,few,CASSSPGQGYGYTF,TGTGCCAGCAGCTCCCCGGGACAGGGCTATGGCTACACCTTC
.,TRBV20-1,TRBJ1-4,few,CSAKDVIGAEKLFF,TGCAGTGCTAAGGACGTAATCGGGGCTGAAAAACTGTTTTTT
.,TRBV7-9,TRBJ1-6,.,CASSLDSASPPLHF,TGTGCCAGCAGCTTAGATTCAGCCAGTCCACCCCTCCACTTT
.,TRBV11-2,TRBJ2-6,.,CASSRFGHSPSGANVLTF,TGTGCCAGCAGTCGTTTCGGACACTCCCCAAGTGGGGCCAACGTCCTGACTTTC
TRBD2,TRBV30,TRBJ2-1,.,CAWRLAGSYNEQFF,TGTGCCTGGCGACTAGCGGGATCCTACAATGAGCAGTTCTTC
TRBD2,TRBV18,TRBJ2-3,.,CASSPDSGRRTDTQYF,TGTGCCAGCTCACCTGATAGCGGGAGAAGGACAGATACGCAGTATTTT
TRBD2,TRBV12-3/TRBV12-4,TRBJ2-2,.,CASNPGAGSVGELFF,TGTGCCAGCAACCCCGGAGCGGGATCGGTCGGGGAGCTGTTTTTT
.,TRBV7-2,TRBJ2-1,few,CASSPGPAYNVQFF,TGTGCCAGCAGCCCCGGGCCTGCATATAATGTGCAGTTCTTC
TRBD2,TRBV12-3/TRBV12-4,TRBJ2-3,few,CTSRGTSGRTDTQYF,TGTACCAGCAGAGGCACTAGCGGGAGGACCGATACGCAGTATTTT
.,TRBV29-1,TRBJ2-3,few,CSALPGLHADTQYF,TGCAGCGCACTACCGGGACTTCACGCAGATACGCAGTATTTT
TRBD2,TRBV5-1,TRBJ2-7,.,CASSLYAGGPEQYF,TGCGCCAGCAGCTTGTACGCGGGAGGGCCCGAGCAGTACTTC
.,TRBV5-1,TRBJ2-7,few,CASSLGGDRTYEQYF,TGCGCCAGCAGCTTGGGGGGGGACCGAACCTACGAGCAGTACTTC
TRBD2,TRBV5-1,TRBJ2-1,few,CASSLERLAGVDEQFF,TGCGCCAGCAGCTTGGAGCGACTAGCGGGAGTGGATGAGCAGTTCTTC
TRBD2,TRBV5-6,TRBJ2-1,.,CASSLALADNEQFF,TGTGCCAGCAGCTTGGCACTAGCGGACAATGAGCAGTTCTTC
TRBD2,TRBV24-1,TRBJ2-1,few,CATSDMGLAGDGEQFF,TGTGCCACCAGTGATATGGGACTAGCGGGAGATGGTGAGCAGTTCTTC
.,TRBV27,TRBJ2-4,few,CASSFAGTANIQYF,TGTGCCAGCAGTTTCGCAGGGACCGCGAACATTCAGTACTTC
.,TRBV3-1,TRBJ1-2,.,CASSRGTDGYTF,TGTGCCAGCAGCCGCGGTACTGATGGCTACACCTTC
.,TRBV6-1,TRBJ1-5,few,CASKPQDDQPQHF,TGTGCCAGCAAACCACAGGACGATCAGCCCCAGCATTTT
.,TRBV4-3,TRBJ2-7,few,CASSQEDTSYEQYF,TGCGCCAGCAGCCAAGAGGACACATCCTACGAGCAGTACTTC
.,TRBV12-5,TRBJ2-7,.,CATQTLSGYEQYF,TGTGCTACCCAAACACTCAGCGGCTACGAGCAGTACTTC
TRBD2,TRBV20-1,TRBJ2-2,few,CSATPSGSFGELFF,TGCAGTGCTACCCCCAGCGGGAGCTTCGGGGAGCTGTTTTTT
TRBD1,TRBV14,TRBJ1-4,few,CASSQALTGPLFF,TGTGCCAGCAGCCAAGCTCTGACAGGGCCCCTGTTTTTT
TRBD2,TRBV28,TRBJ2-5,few,CASSSGTSARMSAETQYF,TGTGCCAGCAGTTCCGGGACTAGCGCGAGGATGTCGGCCGAGACCCAGTACTTC
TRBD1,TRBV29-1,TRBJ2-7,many,CSVEETGTGAYEQYF,TGCAGCGTTGAAGAGACCGGGACAGGGGCATACGAGCAGTACTTC
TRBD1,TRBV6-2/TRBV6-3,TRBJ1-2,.,CASRLTGTGYGYTF,TGTGCCAGCAGGCTGACAGGGACTGGCTATGGCTACACCTTC
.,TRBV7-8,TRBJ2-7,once,CASSLWGHEQYF,TGTGCCAGCAGCTTATGGGGACACGAGCAGTACTTC
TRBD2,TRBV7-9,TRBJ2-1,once,CASSKLAGGDEQIF,TGTGCCAGCAGCAAACTAGCGGGAGGTGATGAGCAGATCTTC
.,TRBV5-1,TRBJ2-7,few,CASSLADNQGPEQYF,TGCGCCAGCAGCTTGGCGGACAACCAGGGTCCCGAGCAGTACTTC
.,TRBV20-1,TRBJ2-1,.,CSASVPTYNEQFF,TGCAGTGCTAGCGTCCCGACCTACAATGAGCAGTTCTTC
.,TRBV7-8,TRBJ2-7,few,CASSSLSAEQYF,TGTGCCAGCAGTAGCCTTAGCGCCGAGCAGTACTTC